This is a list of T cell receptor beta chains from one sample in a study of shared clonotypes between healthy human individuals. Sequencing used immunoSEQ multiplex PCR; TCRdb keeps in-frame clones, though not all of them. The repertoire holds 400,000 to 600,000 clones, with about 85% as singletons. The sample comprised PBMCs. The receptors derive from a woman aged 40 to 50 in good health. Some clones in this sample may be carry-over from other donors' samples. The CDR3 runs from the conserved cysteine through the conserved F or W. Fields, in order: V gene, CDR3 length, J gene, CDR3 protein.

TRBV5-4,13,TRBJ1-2,CASSKTGLSGYTF
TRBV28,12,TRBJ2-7,CASSLKDRGRYF
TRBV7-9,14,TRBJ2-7,CASSSPTVKYEQYF
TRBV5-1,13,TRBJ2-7,CASSLDRLREQYF
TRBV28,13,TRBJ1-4,CASRLTENEKLFF
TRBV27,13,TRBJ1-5,CASSSPPEKPQHF
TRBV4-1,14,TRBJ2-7,CASSQFAGPYEQYF
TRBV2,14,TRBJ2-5,CASIFGRSGETQYF
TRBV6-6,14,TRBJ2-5,CASSYGGVQETQYF
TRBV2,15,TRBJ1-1,CASRAGTYLRTEAFF
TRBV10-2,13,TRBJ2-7,CASKTSGFGEQYF
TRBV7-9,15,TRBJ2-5,CASSKGPAGGETQYF
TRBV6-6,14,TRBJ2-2,CASSAGVNTGELFF
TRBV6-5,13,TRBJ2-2,CASSYERTGELFF
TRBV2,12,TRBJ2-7,CASSAVGGEQYF
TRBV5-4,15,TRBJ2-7,CASSLDLGGAYEQYF
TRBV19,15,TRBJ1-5,CASSSQANSNQPQHF
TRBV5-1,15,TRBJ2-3,CASSFSGMTTDTQYF
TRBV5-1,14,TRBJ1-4,CASSIAGDNEKLFF
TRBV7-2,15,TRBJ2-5,CASSPMGLAGETQYF
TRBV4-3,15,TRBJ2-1,CASSRGLASGYEQFF
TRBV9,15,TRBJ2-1,CASSADRGEYNEQFF
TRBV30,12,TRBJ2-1,CAWSRLSNEQFF
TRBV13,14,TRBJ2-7,CASSHGLPSYEQYF
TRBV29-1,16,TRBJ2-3,CSVEGGTGQSTDTQYF
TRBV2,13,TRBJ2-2,CASTTGDGGELFF
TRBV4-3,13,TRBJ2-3,CASSPGPGDTQYF
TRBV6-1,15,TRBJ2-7,CASRLDRGPTYEQYF
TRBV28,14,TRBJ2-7,CASGKGYNTYEQYF
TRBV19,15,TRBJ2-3,CASSIDGGDGTPFVF
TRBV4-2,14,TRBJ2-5,CASSQGDRDETQYF
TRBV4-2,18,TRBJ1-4,CASSQDPGRGPLNEKLFF
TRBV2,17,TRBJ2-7,CASSESLLTRERYEQYF
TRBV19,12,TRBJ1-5,CASSPGTAPQHF
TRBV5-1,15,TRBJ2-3,CASSSDRGGADTQYF
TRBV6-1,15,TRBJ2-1,CASSRRQSSYNEQFF
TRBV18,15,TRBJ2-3,CASSPGTGNTDTQYF
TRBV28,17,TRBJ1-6,CASKGDRGRSYNSPLHF
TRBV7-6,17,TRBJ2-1,CASSSRTSGKYYNEQFF
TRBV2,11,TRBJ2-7,CAIPGRYEQYF
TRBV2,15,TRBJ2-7,CASSTDRGRSYEQYF
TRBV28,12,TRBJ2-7,CASSQSPYEQYF
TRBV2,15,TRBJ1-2,CASSEGSSQHRGYTF
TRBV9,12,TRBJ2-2,CASSVEPGELFF
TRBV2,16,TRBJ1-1,CASSAFAGVMNTEAFF
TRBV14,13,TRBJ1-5,CASSQGLRQPQHF
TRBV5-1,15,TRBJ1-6,CASSFGTGDNSPLHF
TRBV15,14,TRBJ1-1,CATSRGLWTSEAFF
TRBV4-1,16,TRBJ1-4,CASSQGTGTTNEKLFF